This TCR beta chain was sequenced in a study of blood T cells in healthy people across ages. Points from the study as a whole: While age rose, TCR beta diversity per million T cells dropped in a roughly linear way. With donor CMV status unknown, expanded clonotype changes were possibly confounded. From one million sequenced T cells, diversity estimates were lower bounds.

V was cut by 6 bases and J by 4 bases, with 22 bases left in between. The CDR3 has 17 residues. Per germline, CDR1 MNHEY and CDR2 SVGEGT. Concerning this clonotype: Antigen specificity is unknown.

The second PCR ran about 7 to 12 cycles with a sample-barcoded 5' primer and J-beta primers. A template-switch adaptor with 12 random nucleotides tagged each cDNA molecule. One entry per CDR3 protein, called by TCRdb with MiXCR from the 5' RACE reads. The sample contains under 1 million distinct CDR3 sequences, 44% of which appear only once. The clonotype originates from a man aged 60 to 69 in good health. The chain carries TRBV6-2 or TRBV6-3 and TRBJ2-1; no firm D call. Sequenced sample: blood. The CDR3 DNA reads TGTGCCAGCAGGGGGTCACCGGGCAGAGACGGATACAATGAGCAGTTCTTC. Amino acid sequence: CASRGSPGRDGYNEQFF.